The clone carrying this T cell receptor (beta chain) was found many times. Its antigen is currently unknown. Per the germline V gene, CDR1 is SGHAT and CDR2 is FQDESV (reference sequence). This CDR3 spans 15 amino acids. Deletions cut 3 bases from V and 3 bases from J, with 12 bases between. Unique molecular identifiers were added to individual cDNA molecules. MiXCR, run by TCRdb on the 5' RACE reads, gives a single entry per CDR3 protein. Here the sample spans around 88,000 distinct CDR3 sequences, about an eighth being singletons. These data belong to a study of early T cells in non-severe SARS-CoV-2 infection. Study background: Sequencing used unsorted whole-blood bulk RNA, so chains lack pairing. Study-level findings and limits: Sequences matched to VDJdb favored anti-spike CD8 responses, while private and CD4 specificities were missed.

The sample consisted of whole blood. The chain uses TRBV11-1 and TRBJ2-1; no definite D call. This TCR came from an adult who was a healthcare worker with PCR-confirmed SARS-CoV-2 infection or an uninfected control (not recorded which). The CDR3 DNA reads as TGTGCCAGCAGCTTTGTCCAAGGCGACTACAATGAGCAGTTCTTC. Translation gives CASSFVQGDYNEQFF. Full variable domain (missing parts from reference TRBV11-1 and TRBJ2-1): EAEVAQSPRYKITEKSQAVAFWCDPISGHATLYWYRQILGQGPELLVQFQDESVVDDSQLPKDRFSAERLKGVDSTLKIQPAELGDSAMYLCASSFVQGDYNEQFFGPGTRLTVL.